Below are 5 T cell receptor beta chains sequenced from a single sample in a study of cytotoxic CD8 clonotypes in ibrutinib-treated CLL. Some clones are missing from TCRdb's copy, which holds only in-frame ones; the method was immunoSEQ multiplex PCR. In the table there are some 76,000 clones, less than 85% of which are singletons. Material: PBMCs, obtained after 24 months of ibrutinib treatment. All receptors derive from a human donor with chronic lymphocytic leukemia.

For the CDR3, the DNA is TGTGCCAGCAGCTTAAGGACCAACCCTTCCTACAATGAGCAGTTCTTC. It codes for CASSLRTNPSYNEQFF. This chain links TRBV7-9 with TRBJ2-1; no reliable D call. Looked up from germline, CDR1 is SEHNR and CDR2 is FQNEAQ (reference sequence). Trimming pared 2 bases from V and 1 base from J, leaving 12 bases between. This CDR3 is built from 16 residues.

For this clone: The junction differs from germline at one of its ends, possibly a read error. The chain couples TRBV7-7 to TRBJ1-1; D is unresolved. The CDR3 spans 13 residues. Germline assignment: CDR1 SSHAT and CDR2 FNYEAQ (reference sequence). As DNA, the CDR3 is TGTGCTAGCAGCTTAGAAATGAACACTGAAGCTTTCTTT. Translating gives CASSLEMNTEAFF. The full variable domain, completed using reference TRBV7-7 and TRBJ1-1, is GAGVSQSPRYKVTKRGQDVTLRCDPISSHATLYWYQQALGQGPEFLTYFNYEAQPDKSGLPSDRFSAERPEGSISTLTIQRTEQRDSAMYRCASSLEMNTEAFFGQGTRLTVV.

The CDR3 region has the DNA TGTGCCAGCAGCTCACTTCACTCCGGGGAGCTGTTTTTT. Translation: CASSSLHSGELFF. The rearrangement joins TRBV7-9 to TRBJ2-2; no firm D call. The germline V gene has CDR1 SEHNR and CDR2 FQNEAQ (reference sequence). With 4 bases removed from V and 6 bases from J, the gap between germline ends came to 9 bases. The length of the CDR3 is 13 residues. The full variable domain, its missing parts supplied by reference TRBV7-9 and TRBJ2-2, is DTGVSQNPRHKITKRGQNVTFRCDPISEHNRLYWYRQTLGQGPEFLTYFQNEAQLEKSRLLSDRFSAERPKGSFSTLEIQRTEQGDSAMYLCASSSLHSGELFFGEGSRLTVL.

The V and J genes are TRBV7-2 and TRBJ2-2; 7 positions match TRBD2. Germline V gene sequence: CDR1 SGHTA, CDR2 FQGNSA. There are 16 residues in the CDR3. V was clipped by 4 bases and J by 1 base; unmatched bases: 6. The DNA of the CDR3 is TGTGCCAGCAGCTCGATAAGCGGGGTGAACACCGGGGAGCTGTTTTTT. It translates to CASSSISGVNTGELFF. The full variable domain, in which reference TRBV7-2 and TRBJ2-2 provide the parts outside the CDR3, is GAGVSQSPSNKVTEKGKDVELRCDPISGHTALYWYRQSLGQGLEFLIYFQGNSAPDKSGLPSDRFSAERTGGSVSTLTIQRTQQEDSAVYLCASSSISGVNTGELFFGEGSRLTVL.

The chain carries TRBV6-1 and TRBJ1-1; TRBD1 matches 8 bases. V shed 6 bases, J shed 6 bases, and the junction held 12 bases outside the gene matches. The CDR3 has 15 residues. Germline assignment: CDR1 MNHNS and CDR2 SASEGT. CDR3 sequence reads: CASRANQGAMSEAFF. The CDR3 coding sequence is TGTGCCAGCAGGGCTAATCAGGGGGCAATGTCTGAAGCTTTCTTT.